Shown below are 25 T cell receptor beta chains from a single sample sequenced in a study of T cell changes during pregnancy in multiple sclerosis. The protocol was immunoSEQ multiplex PCR, while the TCRdb copy is restricted to in-frame clones and leaves out a portion. The sample consists of tens of thousands of clones, roughly nine tenths of them appearing once. The sequencing used peripheral blood, collected in the first trimester of pregnancy. Every receptor here comes from a female donor in good health, enrolled as a control in a pregnancy study.

This rearrangement joins TRBV11-2 to TRBJ2-1, with 8 bases matching TRBD2. Germline-derived CDR1 and CDR2 are SGHAT and FQNNGV. The ends lost 3 bases at V and 4 bases at J; junction bases unmatched: 8. The CDR3 length is 16 residues. The CDR3 here is CASSFPRASGYNEQFF. The CDR3 DNA is TGTGCCAGCAGCTTCCCGCGGGCTAGCGGGTACAATGAGCAGTTCTTC. The whole variable domain, remainder taken from reference TRBV11-2 and TRBJ2-1, is EAGVAQSPRYKIIEKRQSVAFWCNPISGHATLYWYQQILGQGPKLLIQFQNNGVVDDSQLPKDRFSAERLKGVDSTLKIQPAKLEDSAVYLCASSFPRASGYNEQFFGPGTRLTVL.

This chain connects TRBV27 to TRBJ2-1; TRBD2 aligns across 11 bases. Germline CDR1 reads MNHEY; CDR2 reads SMNVEV (reference sequence). The CDR3 contains 15 residues. V shed 6 bases, J shed 7 bases, and the junction held 8 bases outside the gene matches. The CDR3: CASSPGTSGINEQFF. For the CDR3, the DNA is TGTGCCAGCAGCCCCGGGACTAGCGGAATTAATGAGCAGTTCTTC.

This chain links TRBV5-1 with TRBJ2-1; 8 bases match TRBD1. The germline gives CDR1 SGHRS, CDR2 YFSETQ. V shed 1 base, J shed 3 bases, and the junction held 3 bases outside the gene matches. The CDR3 runs to 15 residues. The DNA of the CDR3 is TGCGCCAGCAGCTTGTTAACAGGGGGCTACAATGAGCAGTTCTTC. Amino acid sequence: CASSLLTGGYNEQFF.

This clone was counted a single time. Other DNA sequences in the same sample also yield this CDR3. This rearrangement joins TRBV5-1 to TRBJ2-5; D remains unclear. V was clipped by 0 bases and J by 5 bases, with 8 bases between them. This CDR3 is 13 amino acids long. Germline V CDR1 and CDR2: SGHRS, YFSETQ. The CDR3 protein is CASSLGAGETQYF. CDR3 DNA sequence: TGCGCCAGCAGCTTGGGGGCTGGCGAGACCCAGTACTTC.

This clone was detected once. The rearrangement uses TRBV27 and TRBJ2-7; D is possibly TRBD2 (5 bases). Germline CDR1 MNHEY, CDR2 SMNVEV (reference sequence). Trimming pared 6 bases from V and 3 bases from J, leaving 18 bases between. This CDR3 has 15 residues. This chain's CDR3 is CASSTRLPGGYEQYF. CDR3 coding DNA: TGTGCCAGCAGCACAAGACTACCCGGTGGCTACGAGCAGTACTTC.

The chain has TRBV5-5 and TRBJ1-2; 7 positions agree with TRBD1. CDR1 and CDR2 (germline): SGHKS, YYEKEE (reference sequence). The CDR3 is made up of 15 amino acids. The V gene end was trimmed by 4 bases and the J gene end by 1 base; junction bases not matched to a gene: 7. The CDR3 coding sequence is TGTGCCAGCAGCAATCGGACAGGACTTAACTATGGCTACACCTTC. It specifies CASSNRTGLNYGYTF.

This clone was seen only a few times. The CDR3 coding sequence is TGTGCCAGCAGCATCGGGAGGCGTAGCGGGAGTGGCCAGGGAAACATTCAGTACTTC. Translated, it gives CASSIGRRSGSGQGNIQYF. J is TRBJ2-4 and V is TRBV5-4, with 9 bases fitting TRBD2. Germline V CDR1 and CDR2: SGHNT, YYREEE (reference sequence). This CDR3 comprises 19 residues. V was pared by 4 bases and J by 6 bases, with 20 bases of the junction left unmatched. Full variable domain (rest looked up from reference TRBV5-4 and TRBJ2-4): ETGVTQSPTHLIKTRGQQVTLRCSSQSGHNTVSWYQQALGQGPQFIFQYYREEENGRGNFPPRFSGLQFPNYSSELNVNALELDDSALYLCASSIGRRSGSGQGNIQYFGAGTRLSVL.

The rearrangement joins TRBV30 to TRBJ2-7; the match to TRBD1 covers 11 bases. Germline V CDR1 and CDR2: GTSNPN, SVGIG (reference sequence). This CDR3 has 11 residues. The V segment lost 8 bases and the J segment 6 bases; nucleotides outside the gene matches: 3. CDR3 amino acids: CAGGTGGEQYF. As DNA, the CDR3 is TGTGCCGGCGGGACAGGGGGCGAGCAGTACTTC.

The chain couples TRBV2 to TRBJ2-3; possibly TRBD1 for D (5 bases). The CDR3 contains 15 residues. V was trimmed by 0 bases and J by 1 base, leaving 8 bases between them. Germline V CDR1 and CDR2: SNHLY, FYNNEI. The chain's CDR3 is CASSEAGQGTDTQYF. The DNA of the CDR3 is TGTGCCAGCAGTGAAGCCGGACAAGGCACAGATACGCAGTATTTT.

The chain links TRBV20-1 to TRBJ2-5, with D possibly matching TRBD2 (6 bases). The germline V gene encodes CDR1 DFQATT and CDR2 SNEGSKA (reference sequence). CDR3 length: 11 residues. CDR3 loop: CTGLGEETQYF. The CDR3 nucleotides are TGCACGGGACTGGGGGAAGAGACCCAGTACTTC.

The chain carries TRBV4-1 and TRBJ1-2, with TRBD1 matching over 9 bases. The CDR3 spans 14 residues. Germline V CDR1 and CDR2: MGHRA, YSYEKL. Trimming removed 4 bases from V and 3 bases from J; junction bases left unmatched: 3. CDR3 nucleotides: TGCGCCAGCAGCCGCCGGGACAGGGACTATGGCTACACCTTC. It codes for CASSRRDRDYGYTF.

The V gene is TRBV5-1, the J gene TRBJ1-2; maybe TRBD1 (5 bases). The CDR3 is made up of 12 amino acids. V shed 1 base and J shed 8 bases, with 9 bases lying between them. Germline CDR1 SGHRS, CDR2 YFSETQ. CDR3 in amino acids: CASSLLGHGYTF. DNA of the CDR3: TGCGCCAGCAGCTTGCTGGGGCACGGCTACACCTTC.

The CDR3 is CASNRMGPGDTQYF. For the CDR3, the DNA is TGTGCCAGCAACCGAATGGGTCCGGGAGATACGCAGTATTTT. V is TRBV7-2 and J is TRBJ2-3; no definite D call. Between the trimmed V and J ends, which lost 7 bases and 5 bases, there was a span of 16 bases. CDR3 length: 14 residues. Germline loops: CDR1 SGHTA, CDR2 FQGNSA.

This chain uses TRBV18 with TRBJ1-1; D remains unclear. Trimming left V 3 bases short and J 1 base short, with 15 bases between. Germline lookup yields CDR1 KGHSH and CDR2 LQKENI. The CDR3 runs 16 residues. As DNA, the CDR3 is TGTGCCAGCTCACCGATCCCGGGTGGTTCGAACACTGAAGCTTTCTTT. Amino acids: CASSPIPGGSNTEAFF.

This clone has only a few counts. The V call is TRBV14, the J call TRBJ1-1; D gene uncertain. CDR3 length equals 13 residues. CDR1 is SGHDN and CDR2 is FVKESK in the germline V gene. The V gene lost 5 bases and the J gene lost 11 bases, with 18 bases spanning the gap. In nucleotides, the CDR3 is TGTGCCAGCAGCTTTCAAACCCAACTTGGTGCTTTCTTT. This translates into CASSFQTQLGAFF.

This clone was counted a single time. The gene calls are TRBV5-6 and TRBJ2-5; the D gene is possibly TRBD1 (7 bases). The CDR3 has 17 amino acids. Trimming took off 1 base at V and 1 base at J, with 17 bases between the two ends. CDR1 and CDR2 (germline): SGHDT, YYEEEE. CDR3 sequence (DNA): TGTGCCAGCAGCTTGTTTCGGGGGACAGAGCTCCAAGAGACCCAGTACTTC. Its protein product is CASSLFRGTELQETQYF.

J is TRBJ2-7 and V is TRBV6-5; 7 bases map to TRBD1. Germline CDR1 reads MNHEY; CDR2 reads SVGAGI. V was clipped by 6 bases and J by 1 base; unmatched bases: 9. This CDR3 region has 15 residues. Written as DNA, the CDR3 is TGTGCCAGCAGCCCCACTGTGGGACAGTCCTACGAGCAGTACTTC. Its protein product is CASSPTVGQSYEQYF.

The CDR3: CASSLAPVGTEAFF. The CDR3 nucleotides read TGTGCCAGCAGCTTAGCCCCGGTTGGCACTGAAGCTTTCTTT. The rearrangement uses TRBV13 and TRBJ1-1; D remains ambiguous. Trimming removed 1 base at V and 4 bases at J, with 10 bases between. Germline CDR1 PRHDT, CDR2 FYEKMQ (reference sequence). The CDR3 runs to 14 residues.

The V and J genes are TRBV11-2 and TRBJ2-7; TRBD2 matches at 7 bases. V trimming: 1 base; J trimming: 3 bases; junction bases outside the gene matches: 6. Germline V CDR1 and CDR2: SGHAT, FQNNGV. The CDR3 sequence is 15 residues long. As DNA, the CDR3 is TGTGCCAGCAGCTTAGGTTTGGGGGGGGGCTACGAGCAGTACTTC. This codes for CASSLGLGGGYEQYF.

J is TRBJ2-1 and V is TRBV6-1; 13 bases fit TRBD2. V gave up 6 bases and J gave up 7 bases; unmatched junction bases: 6. Looked up from germline, CDR1 is MNHNS and CDR2 is SASEGT. There are 15 residues in the CDR3. The CDR3 DNA follows: TGTGCCAGCAGAGCGACTAGCGGGAGGTCGAATGAGCAGTTCTTC. Translation gives CASRATSGRSNEQFF.

This rearrangement joins TRBV28 to TRBJ2-5, with 9 bases matching TRBD2. Germline V gene data show CDR1 as MDHEN and CDR2 as SYDVKM. V lost 2 bases to trimming and J lost 10 bases; unmatched junction nucleotides: 8. CDR3 length: 14 residues. In DNA form, the CDR3 reads TGTGCCAGCAGTTTAGTGATAGCGGGAGTGGTCCAGTACTTC. Residues: CASSLVIAGVVQYF.

This clone has a handful of counts. J is TRBJ2-3 and V is TRBV6-1; 11 nucleotides agree with TRBD2. Per germline, CDR1 MNHNS and CDR2 SASEGT. The CDR3 length is 15 residues. V lost 7 bases to trimming and J lost 4 bases; unmatched junction nucleotides: 7. CDR3 nucleotides: TGTGCCAGCACTGCCCTAGCGGGAGGCCCAGATACGCAGTATTTT. This translates into CASTALAGGPDTQYF.

V is TRBV11-1 and J is TRBJ1-4; D ambiguous. The CDR3 contains 17 residues. Trimming took off 6 bases at V and 8 bases at J, with 25 bases between the two ends. The germline V gene encodes CDR1 SGHAT and CDR2 FQDESV (reference sequence). The CDR3 spells CASSQITIAGAKEKLFF. For the CDR3, the DNA is TGTGCCAGCAGTCAGATTACAATCGCCGGAGCGAAAGAAAAACTGTTTTTT.

This clone turned up a few times. The chain has TRBV7-9 and TRBJ2-3; 7 bases align to TRBD2. Germline CDR1 reads SEHNR; CDR2 reads FQNEAQ (reference sequence). This CDR3 region has 17 residues. Trimming cost V 3 bases and J 2 bases; bases outside gene matches: 11. The CDR3 bases are TGTGCCAGCAGCTTCGGGTTACTAGCGACCTTCACAGATACGCAGTATTTT. Protein product: CASSFGLLATFTDTQYF.

This clone appeared a few times. The chain couples TRBV27 to TRBJ1-1; maybe TRBD1 (6 bases). CDR3 length: 14 amino acids. CDR1 is MNHEY, CDR2 SMNVEV, per germline (reference sequence). V lost 5 bases, J lost 1 base, and 11 bases lay in between. The DNA for the CDR3 is TGTGCCAGCAGTGTACTACAGGGGAACACTGAAGCTTTCTTT. Protein sequence: CASSVLQGNTEAFF.